This paragraph covers one T cell receptor beta chain sequence. The target of this receptor is not known. No much larger clonotype is one base removed from it; base qualities were not supplied. This sample was taken from a study of cytomegalovirus exposure and HLA in healthy donors (dated by TCRdb to 2017 to 2019). Study-level background: According to an earlier analysis of several hundred of the donors, roughly 180 million T cells yielded roughly 110 million unique TCR beta sequences and less than 300 Gb of sequence data. Around 330 gigabases of sequencing data and tens of millions of unique TCR sequences made up an early release that covered about 640 HLA-typed donors. Of the approximately 400 genotyped donors, 80% to 90% were placed in the genetic ancestry cluster associated with self-reported Caucasian donors. The study aimed to test whether cataloging public T cell receptors could reveal signatures of past pathogen exposure. The study used immunosequencing to profile the T cell repertoires of under 700 subjects and linked those repertoires to cytomegalovirus serostatus. Besides the first cohort of approximately 670 subjects, a separate validation cohort made up of 120 different subjects was used. To predict cytomegalovirus infection status, the study combined high-throughput TCR immunosequencing, statistical association of individual TCRs with disease status, and machine learning. In a later analysis, previously published TCR beta repertoires from several hundred donors were re-analyzed and high-resolution HLA genotyping was added so that TCR occurrence patterns could be studied. Rather than using new phenotypic data, the later analysis identified candidate immune exposures from TCR beta sequences and from how often those sequences occurred across donors. An earlier analysis of a few hundred of the donors applied high-throughput TCR beta sequencing to assess whether each TCR beta V gene segment acted as functional or pseudogenic. Donor age, sex, ethnicity and CMV serostatus were compiled alongside the repertoire data. A later genetic analysis took genome-wide SNP genotypes for about 65% of the roughly 670 donors and used that subset as a discovery cohort. Every discovery cohort repertoire had been produced on one sequencing platform. HLA typing included class I and class II loci at four-digit resolution. The number of donors typed differed by locus, with about 629-640 for A, B, C, DRB1 and DQB1, about 500 for DQA1, 600 to 610 for DPA1, and some 450 for DPB1. A handful of DR-DQ haplotypes were handled as single units for association and clustering because linkage in the cohort was strong. Across some 400 genotyped donors of the cohort, an average of approximately 200,000 unique TCR beta nucleotide sequences per donor were sequenced, and around 19% of those sequences were non-productive. Points the paper makes about the study in general: A later genetic analysis associated a missense DCLRE1C variant with V-gene and J-gene trimming of TCR beta chains, and an independent cohort replicated the association. According to the authors, the approach could potentially be generalized to other disease states and immunological phenotypes. Correlated functional status among segregating V segments might be attributable to linkage disequilibrium, but an unknown experimental factor could not be ruled out. Assigning TCR associations to individual alleles was difficult when HLA alleles, especially DR and DQ, strongly co-occurred. Because HLA typing was unavailable for some donors at each locus, only the typed subset was used in association tests. Roughly uniform sequencing depth across donors was assumed in presence/absence analyses, although this assumption may not hold. The study gave a list of some 150 TCR beta chains associated with cytomegalovirus. Because counts were too low, about 15 rarely observed V segments, including chromosome 9 orphons, were left out of the earlier analysis of over 550 of the donors. A later analysis reported that several top co-occurrence clusters appeared linked to parvovirus B19, influenza, CMV and Epstein-Barr virus. A cluster of highly shared sequence variants was judged likely to represent a technical artifact of the sequencing pipeline. In a later analysis, the rate of TCR association differed among HLA loci, with DRB1 alleles having the most associated TCRs and HLA-C alleles having the fewest. Immune exposure information for the cohort was limited to CMV serostatus. While some public TCRs were present in many individuals, most TCR sequences turned up only very rarely across donors. Because the 87-base-pair reads could not distinguish some IMGT-functional V segments, including TRBV6-2 and TRBV6-3, those segments were excluded. A further reported finding was that TCR beta sequences accurately predicted the HLA-A and HLA-B alleles for most subjects in the first cohort. A later analysis found that HLA-associated TCR beta chains were more clonally expanded and had lower generation probabilities than equally common non-associated chains. Compared with the roughly 600-donor mean, donors in an Asian-associated ancestry cluster had fewer N-insertions in productive TCRs, according to a later genetic analysis. A later analysis associated about 17,000 TCR beta sequences with specific HLA alleles at a false discovery rate of 0.05. Three of the identified cytomegalovirus-associated TCR beta chains were confirmed in vitro to be specific for cytomegalovirus antigens. A later analysis found that most CMV-associated TCR beta chains appeared HLA-restricted, with HLA associations seemingly driven largely by CMV exposure. This cohort had only TCR beta chains sequenced, and the lack of alpha or paired-chain data limited which features could be detected. The classifier was reported to diagnose cytomegalovirus status with high specificity and sensitivity in both the original and validation cohorts. Broadly in line with IMGT annotations, most TCR beta V segments showed up in productive rearrangements about 90% or about 30% of the time in an earlier analysis of 587 of the donors.

In total, 630 or so healthy bone marrow donors made up the cohort. Cohort members were all nominally healthy when sampled, although unrecorded immune exposures were likely present. The donor tested CMV seropositive and was one of the 289 seropositive cohort members. Each donor provided a peripheral blood sample, and peripheral blood mononuclear cells were used for TCR beta sequencing. Genomic DNA extraction from the blood cell samples was performed with the Qiagen DNeasy Blood Extraction Kit. V ends up 6 bases short and J 4 bases short, with an unmatched junction base count of 4. The CDR3, cysteine through phenylalanine, is 13 amino acids long. Of the read, only the CDR3 DNA is kept; its 39 bases are in frame from base 1. CDR1 and CDR2 are drawn from the germline V gene: MNHNS, SASEGT. Library preparation used the immunoSEQ multiplex PCR assay. A mixture of 60 forward primers for TCR Vbeta segments and 13 reverse primers for TCR Jbeta segments was used in the multiplex PCR. A multiplex PCR assay on genomic DNA amplified the CDR3 region of rearranged TCR beta genes. The Illumina HiSeq System was used to sequence the amplified TCR beta libraries as 87-base-pair reads. For the original study's pipeline: In a later analysis, some 80 million unique TCR beta chains were counted across the 500 to 700 repertoires, and approximately 9.9 million of these chains were shared by at least two donors. To remove PCR and sequencing errors, raw reads were error-corrected and collapsed into unique sequences using a nearest-neighbor algorithm that merged closely related sequences. Alignment of CDR3 sequences to IMGT reference sequences was used to assign V, D and J gene segments. For a sequence to be retained, at least a six-nucleotide match to both a V gene segment and a J gene segment was required. A rearrangement was called productive if the CDR3 had no stop codons and remained in frame with V and J, and every other rearrangement was called non-productive. CDR3 was defined according to IMGT convention as the region running from the second conserved V-encoded cysteine to the conserved J-encoded phenylalanine. The earlier analysis of about 570 of the donors excluded any sequence lacking an unambiguous match to a single V gene segment. In an earlier analysis of approximately 550 of the donors, V segments were called functional above 56.7% productive rearrangements and were called segregating when the between-donor standard deviation exceeded 5%. A statistical classification framework was built to diagnose cytomegalovirus status from the catalog of TCR beta chain sequences. V and J gene assignment, in a later analysis, came from comparing TCR nucleotide sequences with IMGT/GENE-DB human TR gene sequences. Using the TCRdist pipeline, a later analysis assigned CDR3 sequences along with most-parsimonious VDJ recombination scenarios. A later analysis defined each TCR beta chain by its CDR3 amino acid sequence plus V-gene family, and excluded reads lacking a unique V-gene family. A later analysis removed 592 highly shared, low-generation-probability nucleotide sequences to deal with suspected cross-contamination and a sequencing artifact. A later analysis calculated a clonal expansion index for each public chain from normalized within-repertoire ranks of inferred template counts. In a later analysis, generation probabilities were computed with a VDJ recombination model fitted to out-of-frame rearrangements, and the resulting probabilities were checked against IGoR. Hypergeometric tests were used in a later analysis to score TCR-TCR, TCR-HLA and TCR-CMV co-occurrence, with a repertoire-size bias correction applied to the TCR pairs. To estimate false discovery rates, a later analysis permuted the HLA or CMV assignments 20 times. A later analysis grouped co-occurring TCRs with DBSCAN, adding TCRdist sequence similarity when clustering within HLA-allele-positive subsets. For co-occurrence clustering, repertoires with fewer than 30,000 or more than 120,000 public chains were excluded, along with roughly 5 repertoires with anomalous nucleotide sharing. TCRdb re-hosts the immuneACCESS table, in-frame sequences only. Its copies lack some clones; in the studies checked, an unresolved V gene accounts for under half of them, and the cause for the rest is not known. V and J calls and clone size are given by that table; D and trimming were obtained from the DNA. This sample lists some 100,000 clones; roughly 74% were detected once. Clones ranked in the top ten supply around 3.1% of the sample.

The rearranged segments are TRBV6-1 and TRBJ1-1; a stretch of 8 junction bases matches TRBD1. Source material: PBMCs. The sequence was obtained from a female donor in good health and CMV-seropositive. The CDR3 region: CASRDTGGTEAFF. The DNA sequence follows: TGTGCCAGCAGGGATACAGGGGGCACTGAAGCTTTCTTT.